The 13 T cell receptor beta chains below come from one sample, sequenced in a study of T cells in Graves' hyperthyroidism and ophthalmopathy. Template material for amplifying TCR beta CDR3 regions consisted of RNA transcripts. The HTBI primer set drove a first-round RT-PCR of the TCR CDR3. TCRdb reanalysed the multiplex PCR reads using MiXCR and keeps one entry per CDR3 protein. Here the sample spans almost 350,000 distinct CDR3 sequences, over 15% being singletons. Sequenced: blood. The receptor source for this set is a middle-aged woman with Graves' ophthalmopathy.

This clonotype was detected many times. V is TRBV11-2 and J is TRBJ2-7; the D gene is possibly TRBD2 (7 bases). The CDR3 is 16 residues long. Germline V CDR1 and CDR2: SGHAT, FQNNGV. The germline V and J ends were trimmed by 5 bases and 0 bases, with 17 bases remaining between them. CDR3 DNA: TGTGCCAGCAGCAAATCTAGCGGAGGGGGCTCCTACGAGCAGTACTTC. This translates into CASSKSSGGGSYEQYF.

The V and J genes are TRBV6-1 and TRBJ2-2, with TRBD1 identical over 11 bases. J was trimmed by 8 bases and V by 7 bases; bases with no gene match: 6. The CDR3 loop spans 14 amino acids. CDR1 is MNHNS, CDR2 SASEGT, per germline. Here the CDR3 reads CASMGTGGGGELFF. CDR3 nucleotide sequence: TGTGCCAGCATGGGGACAGGGGGTGGAGGGGAGCTGTTTTTT.

This clonotype occurred once. A read error may explain this, as a much larger clone is one base away. CDR3 sequence reads: CVSSPRAGNTGELFF. CDR3 coding DNA: TGTGTCAGCAGCCCCCGCGCGGGTAACACCGGGGAGCTGTTTTTT. The chain recombines TRBV11-3 with TRBJ2-2; D perhaps matches TRBD2 (5 bases). This CDR3 has 15 residues. CDR1 and CDR2 (germline): SGHNT, YENEEA.

Comments on this clonotype: This clone may be a read error of a much larger clone one base away. This chain uses TRBV19 with TRBJ2-7, with D possibly TRBD1 on 6 matching bases. The CDR3 is made up of 14 amino acids. Germline-derived CDR1 and CDR2 are LNHDA and SQIVND (reference sequence). V dropped 5 bases and J dropped 2 bases, with 13 bases sitting between them. The CDR3 nucleotides are TGTGCCAGTAGTGAGGGCAGGGGAGCCTACGAGCAGTACTTC. Translation: CASSEGRGAYEQYF.

In this sample, this clonotype turned up many times. V is TRBV27 and J is TRBJ2-5; 12 nucleotides agree with TRBD2. The CDR3 is made up of 18 amino acids. The germline gives CDR1 MNHEY, CDR2 SMNVEV (reference sequence). V was pared by 2 bases and J by 2 bases, with 9 bases of the junction left unmatched. The CDR3 loop is CASSLGFGTSGFQETQYF. In nucleotides, the CDR3 is TGTGCCAGCAGTTTAGGCTTCGGGACTAGCGGGTTTCAAGAGACCCAGTACTTC.

This clonotype was recorded many times. V gene TRBV4-1 combines with J gene TRBJ2-7; maybe TRBD2 (6 bases). The CDR3 covers 14 residues. Trimming took 2 bases from V and 5 from J, leaving 13 bases between them. CDR1 and CDR2 from the germline V gene are MGHRA and YSYEKL. The CDR3 loop is CASSQTGEWDEQYF. The CDR3 DNA reads TGCGCCAGCAGCCAAACGGGAGAGTGGGACGAGCAGTACTTC.

This sequence joins TRBV12-3 or TRBV12-4 and TRBJ1-2; no clear D gene. The CDR3 extends over 15 amino acids. V was pared by 5 bases and J by 4 bases, with 17 bases between. Here the CDR3 DNA reads TGTGCCAGCAGTCCGCGGCCTCCTCGGGGCTATGGCTACACCTTC. Protein: CASSPRPPRGYGYTF.

This clonotype has ten or more counts. V is TRBV20-1 and J is TRBJ2-7; D possibly matches TRBD1 or TRBD2 (5 bases each). In germline, CDR1 is DFQATT, CDR2 SNEGSKA (reference sequence). CDR3 length: 13 amino acids. V was shortened by 1 base and J by 3 bases, with 10 bases between the two germline ends. For the CDR3, the DNA is TGCAGTGCTAGAGCCGGGACCATCTACGAGCAGTACTTC. Protein sequence: CSARAGTIYEQYF.

The chain has TRBV6-1 and TRBJ1-1; possible D gene TRBD1, 5 bases. Germline CDR1 reads MNHNS; CDR2 reads SASEGT. The V and J ends lost 3 bases and 7 bases respectively, with 12 bases between them. The CDR3 contains 13 residues. The CDR3 DNA sequence: TGTGCCAGCAGTGAGGGAACAGGACTTGAAGCTTTCTTT. Translation gives CASSEGTGLEAFF.

This clonotype has a count of ten or more. V is TRBV25-1 and J is TRBJ1-1, with unresolved D. The V end was cut by 9 bases, the J end by 6 bases, with 14 bases between. In germline, CDR1 is MGHDK, CDR2 SYGVNS. The CDR3 totals 12 residues. The CDR3 loop is CARTARAAEAFF. CDR3 coding DNA: TGTGCCAGGACCGCGCGGGCGGCTGAAGCTTTCTTT. The full variable domain, rest sourced from reference TRBV25-1 and TRBJ1-1, is EADIYQTPRYLVIGTGKKITLECSQTMGHDKMYWYQQDPGMELHLIHYSYGVNSTEKGDLSSESTVSRIRTEHFPLTLESARPSHTSQYLCARTARAAEAFFGQGTRLTVV.

The chain recombines TRBV10-1 with TRBJ2-5; a possible D gene is TRBD1 (5 bases). CDR3 size: 13 residues. V lost 7 bases and J lost 1, with 10 bases in between. Germline loops: CDR1 WNHNN, CDR2 SYGVQD (reference sequence). CDR3 sequence: CASKGDIQETQYF. CDR3 DNA: TGCGCCAGCAAAGGGGATATCCAAGAGACCCAGTACTTC.

This clonotype was found many times. The CDR3 DNA follows: TGTGCCAGCAGCCTGAGACAGGGTAGGTGGAACACTGAAGCTTTCTTT. Its protein product is CASSLRQGRWNTEAFF. The rearrangement uses TRBV6-2 or TRBV6-3 and TRBJ1-1, with 7 bases lining up with TRBD1. CDR1 and CDR2 from the germline V gene are MNHEY and SVGEGT. The ends lost 6 bases at V and 1 base at J; junction bases unmatched: 11. The CDR3 has 16 amino acids.

This clonotype was picked up many times. This chain links TRBV6-1 with TRBJ1-6; D gene uncertain. Germline assignment: CDR1 MNHNS and CDR2 SASEGT. This CDR3 region has 17 residues. V lost 1 base, J lost 0 bases, and 10 bases lay in between. This CDR3 reads CASSEVAESSYNSPLHF. CDR3 DNA sequence: TGTGCCAGCAGTGAAGTCGCGGAGAGCTCCTATAATTCACCCCTCCACTTT.